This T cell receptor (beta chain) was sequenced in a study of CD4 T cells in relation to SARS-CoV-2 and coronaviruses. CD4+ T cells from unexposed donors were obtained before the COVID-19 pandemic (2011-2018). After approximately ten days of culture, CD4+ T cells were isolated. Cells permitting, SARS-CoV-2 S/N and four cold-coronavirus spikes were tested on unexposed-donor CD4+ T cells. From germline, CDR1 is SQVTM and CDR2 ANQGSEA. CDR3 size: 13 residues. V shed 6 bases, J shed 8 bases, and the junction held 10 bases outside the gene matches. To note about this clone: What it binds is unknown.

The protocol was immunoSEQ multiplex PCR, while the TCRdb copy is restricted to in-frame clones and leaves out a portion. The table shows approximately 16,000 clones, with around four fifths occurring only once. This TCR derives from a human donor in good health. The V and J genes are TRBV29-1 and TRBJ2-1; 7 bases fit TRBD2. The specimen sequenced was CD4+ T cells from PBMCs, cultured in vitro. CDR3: CSVVRTRGDEQFF. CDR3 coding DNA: TGCAGCGTCGTTCGGACTAGGGGCGATGAGCAGTTCTTC.